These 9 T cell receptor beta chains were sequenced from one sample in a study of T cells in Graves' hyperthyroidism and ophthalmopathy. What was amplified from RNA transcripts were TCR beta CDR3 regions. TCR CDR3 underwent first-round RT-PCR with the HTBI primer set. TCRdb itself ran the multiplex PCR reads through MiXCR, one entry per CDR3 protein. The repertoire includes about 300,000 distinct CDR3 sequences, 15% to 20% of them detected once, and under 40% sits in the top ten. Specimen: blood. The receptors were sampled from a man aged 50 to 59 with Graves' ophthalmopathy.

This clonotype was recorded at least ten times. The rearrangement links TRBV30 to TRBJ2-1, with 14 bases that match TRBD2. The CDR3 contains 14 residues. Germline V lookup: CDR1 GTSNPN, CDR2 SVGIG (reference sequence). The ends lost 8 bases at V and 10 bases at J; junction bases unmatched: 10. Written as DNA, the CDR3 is TGTGCCGGTCCGGGACTAGCGGGAGTAAAGGAGCAGTTCTTC. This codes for CAGPGLAGVKEQFF. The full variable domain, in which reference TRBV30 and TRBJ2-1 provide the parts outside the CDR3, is SQTIHQWPATLVQPVGSPLSLECTVEGTSNPNLYWYRQAAGRGLQLLFYSVGIGQISSEVPQNLSASRPQDRQFILSSKKLLLSDSGFYLCAGPGLAGVKEQFFGPGTRLTVL.

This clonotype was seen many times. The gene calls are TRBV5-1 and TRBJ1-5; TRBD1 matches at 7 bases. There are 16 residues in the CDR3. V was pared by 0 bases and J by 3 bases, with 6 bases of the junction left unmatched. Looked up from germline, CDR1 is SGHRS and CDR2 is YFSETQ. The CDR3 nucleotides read TGCGCCAGCAGCTTGGGTGCAGGGGGAGACAATCAGCCCCAGCATTTT. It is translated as CASSLGAGGDNQPQHF.

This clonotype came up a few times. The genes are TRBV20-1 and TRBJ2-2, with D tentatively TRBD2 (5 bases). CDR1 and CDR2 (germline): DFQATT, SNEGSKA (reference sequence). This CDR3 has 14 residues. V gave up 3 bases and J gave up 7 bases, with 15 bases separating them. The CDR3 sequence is CSAREADGVGELFF. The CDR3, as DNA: TGCAGTGCTAGGGAAGCGGATGGAGTCGGGGAGCTGTTTTTT.

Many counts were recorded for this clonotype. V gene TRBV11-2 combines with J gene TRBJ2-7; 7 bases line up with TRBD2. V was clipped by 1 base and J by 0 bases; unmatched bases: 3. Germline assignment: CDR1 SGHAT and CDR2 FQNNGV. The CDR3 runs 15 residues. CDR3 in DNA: TGTGCCAGCAGCTTAGTGGGGGGGACCTCCTACGAGCAGTACTTC. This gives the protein CASSLVGGTSYEQYF.

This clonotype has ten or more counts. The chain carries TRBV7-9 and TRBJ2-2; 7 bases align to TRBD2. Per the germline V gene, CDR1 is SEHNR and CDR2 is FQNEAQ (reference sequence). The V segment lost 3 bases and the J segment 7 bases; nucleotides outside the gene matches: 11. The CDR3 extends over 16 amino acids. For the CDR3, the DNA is TGTGCCAGCAGCTTCGAGGGCAGCGGGACGGTCGGGGAGCTGTTTTTT. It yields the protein CASSFEGSGTVGELFF.

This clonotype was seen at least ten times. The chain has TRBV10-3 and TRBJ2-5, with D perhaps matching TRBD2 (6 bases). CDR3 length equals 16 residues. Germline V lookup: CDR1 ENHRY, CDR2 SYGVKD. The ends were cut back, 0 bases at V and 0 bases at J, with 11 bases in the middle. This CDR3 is CAISESRELYQETQYF. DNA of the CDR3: TGTGCCATCAGTGAGTCGCGGGAACTGTACCAAGAGACCCAGTACTTC.

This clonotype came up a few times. CDR3 residues: CASSERLAGHNEQFF. The DNA for the CDR3 is TGTGCCAGCAGTGAAAGACTAGCGGGTCACAATGAGCAGTTCTTC. This chain uses TRBV2 with TRBJ2-1; TRBD2 matches at 10 bases. Unmatched junction bases numbered 3, after V lost 2 bases and J lost 5 bases. CDR1 and CDR2 from the germline V gene are SNHLY and FYNNEI. This CDR3 has 15 amino acids.

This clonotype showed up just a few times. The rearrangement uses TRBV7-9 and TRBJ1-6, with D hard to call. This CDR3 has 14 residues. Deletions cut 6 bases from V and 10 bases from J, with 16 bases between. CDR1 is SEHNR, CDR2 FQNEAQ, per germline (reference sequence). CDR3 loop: CASSKQRENSPLHF. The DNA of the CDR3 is TGTGCCAGCAGTAAGCAGAGGGAAAACTCACCCCTCCACTTT. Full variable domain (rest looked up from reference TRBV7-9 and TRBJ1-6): DTGVSQNPRHKITKRGQNVTFRCDPISEHNRLYWYRQTLGQGPEFLTYFQNEAQLEKSRLLSDRFSAERPKGSFSTLEIQRTEQGDSAMYLCASSKQRENSPLHFGNGTRLTVT.

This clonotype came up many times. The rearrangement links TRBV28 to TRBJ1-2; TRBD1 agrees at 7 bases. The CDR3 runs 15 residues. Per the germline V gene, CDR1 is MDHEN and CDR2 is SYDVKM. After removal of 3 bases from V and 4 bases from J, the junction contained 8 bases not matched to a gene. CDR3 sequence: CASSFDRARIYGYTF. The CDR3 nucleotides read TGTGCCAGCAGTTTCGACAGGGCCAGGATCTATGGCTACACCTTC.